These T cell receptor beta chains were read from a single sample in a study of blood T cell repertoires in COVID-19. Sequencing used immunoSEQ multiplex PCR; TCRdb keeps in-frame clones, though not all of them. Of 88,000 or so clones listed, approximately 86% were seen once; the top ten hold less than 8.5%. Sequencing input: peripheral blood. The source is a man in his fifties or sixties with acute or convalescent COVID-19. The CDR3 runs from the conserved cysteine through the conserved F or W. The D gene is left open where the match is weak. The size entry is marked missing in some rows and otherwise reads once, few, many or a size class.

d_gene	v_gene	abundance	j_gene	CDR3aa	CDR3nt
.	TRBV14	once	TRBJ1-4	CASSQDGVRKLFF	TGTGCCAGCAGCCAAGACGGGGTTCGGAAACTGTTTTTT
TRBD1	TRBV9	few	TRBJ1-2	CASSATGQGRFNYGYTF	TGTGCCAGCAGCGCCACGGGACAGGGGCGTTTTAACTATGGCTACACCTTC
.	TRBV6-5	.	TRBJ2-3	CASRARSTDTQYF	TGTGCCAGCAGAGCCCGAAGCACAGATACGCAGTATTTT
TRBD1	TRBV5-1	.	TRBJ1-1	CASSLGDRSNTEAFF	TGCGCCAGCAGCTTGGGGGACAGGTCGAACACTGAAGCTTTCTTT
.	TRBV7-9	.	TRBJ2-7	CASSFGQGTYEQYF	TGTGCCAGCAGCTTTGGCCAGGGCACCTACGAGCAGTACTTC
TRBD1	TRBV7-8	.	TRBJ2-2	CASSSVRTGGTGELFF	TGTGCCAGCAGCTCCGTCCGGACAGGGGGCACCGGGGAGCTGTTTTTT
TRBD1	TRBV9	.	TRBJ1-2	CASSSRTGQGLRSNGYTF	TGTGCCAGCAGCTCCCGAACGGGACAGGGCCTCCGTTCCAATGGCTACACCTTC
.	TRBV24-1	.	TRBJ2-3	CATSSADTQYF	TGTGCCACCAGCTCAGCGGATACGCAGTATTTT
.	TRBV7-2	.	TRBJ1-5	CASSLGYNSNQPQHF	TGTGCCAGCAGCTTAGGTTATAATAGCAATCAGCCCCAGCATTTT
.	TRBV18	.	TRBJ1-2	CASSPDGDGYTF	TGTGCCAGCTCACCCGACGGGGATGGCTACACCTTC
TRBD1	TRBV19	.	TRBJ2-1	CASSIQGQRSYNEQFF	TGTGCCAGTAGTATACAGGGACAGCGGTCCTACAATGAGCAGTTCTTC
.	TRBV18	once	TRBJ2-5	CASSLSWSETQYF	TGTGCCAGCTCACTCAGTTGGAGCGAGACCCAGTACTTC
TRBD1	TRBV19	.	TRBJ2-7	CASSSRQGPNYEQYF	TGTGCCAGTAGTAGCCGACAGGGACCCAACTACGAGCAGTACTTC
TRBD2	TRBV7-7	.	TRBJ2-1	CASSLTSGSTDEQFF	TGTGCCAGCAGCTTAACTAGCGGGAGTACCGATGAGCAGTTCTTC
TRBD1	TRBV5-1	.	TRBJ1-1	CASSYYQDRGEAFF	TGCGCCAGCAGCTACTACCAGGACAGGGGTGAAGCTTTCTTT
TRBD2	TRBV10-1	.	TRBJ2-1	CASSEGGSNEQFF	TGCGCCAGCAGTGAGGGCGGGAGTAATGAGCAGTTCTTC
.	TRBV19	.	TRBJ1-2	CASSLDRIYGYTF	TGTGCCAGTAGTCTCGACAGAATCTATGGCTACACCTTC
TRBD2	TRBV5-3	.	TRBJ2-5	CARSKTGTSSEVETQYF	TGTGCCAGAAGCAAGACCGGGACTAGCTCAGAGGTCGAGACCCAGTACTTC
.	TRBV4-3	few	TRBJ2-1	CASSQGLTGQLYNEQFF	TGCGCCAGCAGCCAAGGCCTCACGGGACAACTCTACAATGAGCAGTTCTTC
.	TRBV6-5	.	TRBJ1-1	CATPWGRGTEAFF	TGTGCCACCCCTTGGGGGCGAGGGACTGAAGCTTTCTTT
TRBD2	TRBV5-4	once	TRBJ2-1	CASSLGSGRVGGNEQFF	TGTGCCAGCAGCTTGGGAAGTGGGAGGGTAGGCGGTAATGAGCAGTTCTTC
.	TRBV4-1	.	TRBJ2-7	CASSQDMLERRTSSYEQYF	TGCGCCAGCAGCCAAGACATGTTGGAACGACGGACAAGCTCCTACGAGCAGTACTTC
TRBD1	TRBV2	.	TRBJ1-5	CASAVTGVSNQPQHF	TGTGCCAGCGCTGTAACAGGGGTTAGCAATCAGCCCCAGCATTTT
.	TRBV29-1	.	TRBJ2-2	CSVSEGVVGELFF	TGCAGCGTCTCGGAAGGGGTGGTCGGGGAGCTGTTTTTT
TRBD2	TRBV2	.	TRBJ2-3	CASRVRSSGGRTDTQYF	TGTGCCAGCAGAGTTCGGTCTAGCGGGGGACGCACAGATACGCAGTATTTT
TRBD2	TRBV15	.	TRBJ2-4	CATSNLAGALAKNIQYF	TGTGCCACCAGCAATTTAGCGGGGGCACTAGCCAAAAACATTCAGTACTTC
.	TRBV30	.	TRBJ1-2	CAWNRQNYGYTF	TGTGCCTGGAACAGACAGAACTATGGCTACACCTTC
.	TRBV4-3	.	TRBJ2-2	CASSQAGNTGELFF	TGCGCCAGCAGCCAAGCAGGGAACACCGGGGAGCTGTTTTTT
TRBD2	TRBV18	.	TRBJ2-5	CASSPVTPSTSGGEKTQYF	TGTGCCAGCTCACCAGTTACTCCTTCGACTAGCGGGGGGGAGAAGACCCAGTACTTC